This TCR beta chain was identified in a study of cytomegalovirus exposure and HLA in healthy donors. Overall study findings and caveats: The authors reported that TCR beta sequences could predict HLA-A and HLA-B alleles. These predictions were accurate for most subjects in the first cohort.

Concerning this clone: Antigen unknown.

The CDR3 sequence is 17 residues long. CDR1 and CDR2 from the germline V gene are SGHTA and FQGTGA. J gave up 0 bases and V 2 bases, and 5 bases lay outside the gene matches. PCR amplification relied on 60 Vbeta primers (plus 13 Jbeta primers). Sequencing was performed with immunoSEQ multiplex PCR; in TCRdb, only in-frame clones are kept and a portion is missing. The sample carries under 150,000 clones, 65% to 85% recorded once. The receptor's source is a male donor in good health and CMV-seronegative. Sequencing was performed on PBMCs. The chain employs TRBV7-3 and TRBJ1-5; 9 nucleotides align to TRBD1. The CDR3 loop is CASSLGTGSNSNQPQHF. The CDR3 region has the DNA TGTGCCAGCAGCTTAGGGACAGGGTCTAATAGCAATCAGCCCCAGCATTTT.